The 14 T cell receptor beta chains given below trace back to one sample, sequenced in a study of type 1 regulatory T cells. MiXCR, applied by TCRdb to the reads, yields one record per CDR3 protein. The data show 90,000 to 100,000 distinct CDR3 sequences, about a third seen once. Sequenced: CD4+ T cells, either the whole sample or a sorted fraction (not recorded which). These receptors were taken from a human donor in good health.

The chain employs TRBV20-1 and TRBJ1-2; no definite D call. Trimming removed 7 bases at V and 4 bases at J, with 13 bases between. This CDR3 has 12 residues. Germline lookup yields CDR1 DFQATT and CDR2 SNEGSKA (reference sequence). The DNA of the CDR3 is TGCAGTGTCGCACAGACCTCCTATGGCTACACCTTC. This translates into CSVAQTSYGYTF.

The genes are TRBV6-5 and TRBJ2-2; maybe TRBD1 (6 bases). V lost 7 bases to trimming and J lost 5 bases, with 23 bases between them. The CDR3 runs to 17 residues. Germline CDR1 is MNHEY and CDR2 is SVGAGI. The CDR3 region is CASTRIQGLSGTGELFF. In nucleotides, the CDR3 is TGTGCCAGCACCCGAATACAGGGCCTCTCGGGGACCGGGGAGCTGTTTTTT.

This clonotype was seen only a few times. CDR3 sequence: CASSLDSGRETQYF. The CDR3 nucleotides are TGTGCCAGCAGTCTGGACAGCGGCAGAGAGACCCAGTACTTC. The chain uses TRBV12-3 or TRBV12-4 and TRBJ2-5; D perhaps matches TRBD1 (6 bases). CDR3 length equals 14 residues. V was shortened by 5 bases and J by 4 bases, with 14 bases between the two germline ends.

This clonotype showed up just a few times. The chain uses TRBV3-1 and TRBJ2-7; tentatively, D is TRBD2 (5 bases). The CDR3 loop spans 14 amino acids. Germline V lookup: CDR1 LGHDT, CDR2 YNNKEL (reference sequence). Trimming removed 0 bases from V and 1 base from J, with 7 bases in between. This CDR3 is CASSQDSGSYEQYF. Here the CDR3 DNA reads TGTGCCAGCAGCCAAGATTCGGGGTCCTACGAGCAGTACTTC.

CDR3 protein: CSARIMGELFF. Written as DNA, the CDR3 is TGCAGTGCTAGAATTATGGGGGAGCTGTTTTTT. V and J are TRBV20-1 and TRBJ2-2; no firm D call. The V end was cut by 2 bases, the J end by 8 bases, with 6 bases between. The CDR3 totals 11 residues. From germline, CDR1 is DFQATT and CDR2 SNEGSKA (reference sequence).

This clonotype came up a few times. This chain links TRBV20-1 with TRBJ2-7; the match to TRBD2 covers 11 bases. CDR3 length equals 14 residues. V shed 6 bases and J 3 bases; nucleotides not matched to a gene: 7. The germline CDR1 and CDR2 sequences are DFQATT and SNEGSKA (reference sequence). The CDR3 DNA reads TGCAGTGCCCCTATGGGGACTAGCGGCTACGAGCAGTACTTC. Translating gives CSAPMGTSGYEQYF.

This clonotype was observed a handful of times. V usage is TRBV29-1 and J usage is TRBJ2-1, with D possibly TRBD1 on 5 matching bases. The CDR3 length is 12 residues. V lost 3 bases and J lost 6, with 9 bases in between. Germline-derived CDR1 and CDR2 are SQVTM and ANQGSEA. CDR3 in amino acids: CSVDQGLNEQFF. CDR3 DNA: TGCAGCGTTGACCAGGGTCTCAATGAGCAGTTCTTC.

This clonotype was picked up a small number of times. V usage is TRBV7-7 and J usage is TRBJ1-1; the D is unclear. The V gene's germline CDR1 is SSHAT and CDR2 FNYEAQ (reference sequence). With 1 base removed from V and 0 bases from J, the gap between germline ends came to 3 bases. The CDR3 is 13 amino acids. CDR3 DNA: TGTGCCAGCAGCTTAGAGCTGAACACTGAAGCTTTCTTT. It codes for CASSLELNTEAFF.

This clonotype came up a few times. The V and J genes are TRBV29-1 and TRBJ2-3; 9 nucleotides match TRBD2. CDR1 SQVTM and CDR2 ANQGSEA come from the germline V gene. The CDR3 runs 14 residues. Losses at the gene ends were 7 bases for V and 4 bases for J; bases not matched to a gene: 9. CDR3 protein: CSAPVAGEADTQYF. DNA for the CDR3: TGCAGCGCCCCCGTAGCGGGAGAGGCAGATACGCAGTATTTT.

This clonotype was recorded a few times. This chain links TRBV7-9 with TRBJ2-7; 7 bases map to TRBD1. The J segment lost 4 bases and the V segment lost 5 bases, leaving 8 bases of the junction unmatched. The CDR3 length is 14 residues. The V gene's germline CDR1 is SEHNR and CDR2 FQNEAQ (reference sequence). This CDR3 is CASSPRDREYEQYF. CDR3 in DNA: TGTGCCAGCAGCCCCCGGGACAGAGAATACGAGCAGTACTTC.

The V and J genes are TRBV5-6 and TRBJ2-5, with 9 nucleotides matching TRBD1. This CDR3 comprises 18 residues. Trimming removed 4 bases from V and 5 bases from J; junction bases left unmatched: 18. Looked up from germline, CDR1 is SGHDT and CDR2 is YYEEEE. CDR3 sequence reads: CASSADIAGTGRKETQYF. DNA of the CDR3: TGTGCCAGCAGCGCGGACATTGCCGGGACAGGGAGGAAGGAGACCCAGTACTTC.

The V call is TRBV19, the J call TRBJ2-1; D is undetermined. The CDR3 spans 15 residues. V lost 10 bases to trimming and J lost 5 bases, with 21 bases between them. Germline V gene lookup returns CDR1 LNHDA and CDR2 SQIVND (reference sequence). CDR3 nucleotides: TGTGCCACGGCCCGATCCGGGCCGAATAACAATGAGCAGTTCTTC. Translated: CATARSGPNNNEQFF.

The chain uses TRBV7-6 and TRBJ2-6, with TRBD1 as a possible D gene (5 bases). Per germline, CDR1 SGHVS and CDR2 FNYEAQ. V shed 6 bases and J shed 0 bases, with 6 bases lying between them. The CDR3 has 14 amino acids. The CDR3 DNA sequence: TGTGCCAGCAGGCAGGGCTCTGGGGCCAACGTCCTGACTTTC. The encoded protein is CASRQGSGANVLTF.

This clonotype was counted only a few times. Here the CDR3 reads CAISESQQERFF. The CDR3 DNA reads TGTGCCATCAGTGAGTCTCAACAGGAAAGGTTCTTC. The chain recombines TRBV10-3 with TRBJ2-1; D might be TRBD1 (5 bases). The germline V gene has CDR1 ENHRY and CDR2 SYGVKD. The CDR3 length is 12 residues. Trimming stripped 0 bases from V and 15 bases from J, with 12 bases between.